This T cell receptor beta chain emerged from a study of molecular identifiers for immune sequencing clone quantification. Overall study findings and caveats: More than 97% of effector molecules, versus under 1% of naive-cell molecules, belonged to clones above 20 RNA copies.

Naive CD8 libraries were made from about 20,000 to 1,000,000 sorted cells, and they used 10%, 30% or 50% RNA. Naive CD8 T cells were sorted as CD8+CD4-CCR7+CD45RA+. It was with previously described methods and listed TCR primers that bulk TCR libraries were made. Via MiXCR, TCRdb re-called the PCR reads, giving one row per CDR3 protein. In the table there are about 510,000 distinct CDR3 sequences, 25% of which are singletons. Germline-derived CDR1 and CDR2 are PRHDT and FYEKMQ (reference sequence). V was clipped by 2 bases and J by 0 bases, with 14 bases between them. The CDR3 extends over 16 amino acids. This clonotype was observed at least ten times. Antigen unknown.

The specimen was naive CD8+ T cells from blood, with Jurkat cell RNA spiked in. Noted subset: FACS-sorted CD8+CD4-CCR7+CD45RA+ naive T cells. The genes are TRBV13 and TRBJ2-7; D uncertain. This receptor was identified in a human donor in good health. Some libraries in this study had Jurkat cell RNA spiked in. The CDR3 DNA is TGTGCCAGCAGCTTATCCGGACGCTCCCGCTCCTACGAGCAGTACTTC. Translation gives CASSLSGRSRSYEQYF.